A single sample is the source of the 12 T cell receptor beta chains below, sequenced in a study of CD8 T cells in Susac syndrome. Random-hexamer reverse transcription was applied to roughly 0.5 to 1 ug RNA. Via MiXCR, TCRdb re-called the immunoSEQ multiplex PCR reads, giving one row per CDR3 protein. This table has 180,000 or so distinct CDR3 sequences, around 94% appearing once. The sample taken for sequencing was CD4+ T cells from PBMCs. The origin of the receptors is a human donor in good health.

This clonotype was counted a single time. The chain links TRBV3-1 to TRBJ2-5, with TRBD2 matching over 13 bases. The CDR3 covers 15 residues. V lost 4 bases and J lost 11; bases outside the gene matches: 10. The V gene's germline CDR1 is LGHDT and CDR2 YNNKEL (reference sequence). The CDR3 DNA is TGTGCCAGCAGCCCCCCGATGACTAGCGGGGGGCCTCAGTACTTC. Amino acid sequence: CASSPPMTSGGPQYF.

V is TRBV6-2 or TRBV6-3 and J is TRBJ1-5; no definite D call. The V and J ends lost 7 bases and 4 bases respectively, with 11 bases between them. This CDR3 region has 13 residues. Germline CDR1 and CDR2: MNHEY and SVGEGT. The CDR3 coding sequence is TGTGCCAGCACCCTAAGGGTTAATCAGCCCCAGCATTTT. This translates into CASTLRVNQPQHF.

The chain has TRBV5-1 and TRBJ2-2; perhaps D is TRBD1 or TRBD2 (5 bases each). The germline V gene has CDR1 SGHRS and CDR2 YFSETQ. This CDR3 comprises 15 residues. V was cut by 1 base and J by 4 bases, with 11 bases left in between. The DNA for the CDR3 is TGCGCCAGCAGCTTGAGAGGGGCCGGCACCGGGGAGCTGTTTTTT. This translates into CASSLRGAGTGELFF.

The chain links TRBV4-1 to TRBJ2-7, with 8 bases fitting TRBD1. CDR1 and CDR2 (germline): MGHRA, YSYEKL. The CDR3 consists of 18 residues. Trimming cost V 0 bases and J 2 bases; bases outside gene matches: 12. The CDR3 region has the DNA TGCGCCAGCAGCCAAGATTTGGTCACGACAGGGGCGACCTACGAGCAGTACTTC. It specifies CASSQDLVTTGATYEQYF.

This chain joins TRBV9 and TRBJ2-7; no clear D gene. This CDR3 spans 14 amino acids. V shed 2 bases and J shed 0 bases, with 9 bases lying between them. Germline CDR1 reads SGDLS; CDR2 reads YYNGEE. CDR3 DNA sequence: TGTGCCAGCAGCGTGAAGGCGGACTCCTACGAGCAGTACTTC. The encoded protein is CASSVKADSYEQYF.

This sequence joins TRBV5-1 and TRBJ2-1, with D unresolved. Trimming cost V 1 base and J 4 bases, with 6 bases left between them. Germline V gene data show CDR1 as SGHRS and CDR2 as YFSETQ. There are 13 residues in the CDR3. CDR3 coding DNA: TGCGCCAGCAGCTTGCCCGAGTACAATGAGCAGTTCTTC. Protein sequence: CASSLPEYNEQFF.

CDR3 loop: CASSLGPNQPQHF. CDR3 nucleotides: TGTGCCAGCAGCTTAGGTCCTAATCAGCCCCAGCATTTT. V usage is TRBV13 and J usage is TRBJ1-5; no clear D gene. Germline V gene lookup returns CDR1 PRHDT and CDR2 FYEKMQ (reference sequence). This CDR3 spans 13 amino acids. Between the trimmed V and J ends, which lost 0 bases and 4 bases, there was a span of 4 bases.

A single count supports this clonotype. V and J are TRBV4-2 and TRBJ1-4, with a possible D match to TRBD1 (5 bases). Germline CDR1 reads LGHNA; CDR2 reads YNFKEQ. V lost 0 bases, J lost 8 bases, and 7 bases lay in between. This CDR3 comprises 13 residues. This CDR3 is CASSQDSGEKLFF. CDR3 bases: TGTGCCAGCAGCCAAGATTCAGGGGAAAAACTGTTTTTT.

CDR3: CATPPAGSTDTQYF. CDR3 bases: TGTGCCACCCCGCCGGCGGGTAGCACAGATACGCAGTATTTT. The V call is TRBV7-9, the J call TRBJ2-3, with D possibly being TRBD2 (5 bases). The V end lost 10 bases, the J end lost 0 bases, and 14 bases lay between the germline ends. Germline V lookup: CDR1 SEHNR, CDR2 FQNEAQ (reference sequence). The CDR3 has 14 residues.

The V call is TRBV7-2, the J call TRBJ2-7; tentatively, D is TRBD2 (7 bases). The V and J ends lost 2 bases and 3 bases respectively, with 26 bases between them. The V gene's germline CDR1 is SGHTA and CDR2 FQGNSA. The CDR3 runs to 19 residues. The CDR3 loop reads CASSLSMWGEAGTRYEQYF. In DNA form, the CDR3 reads TGTGCCAGCAGCTTATCGATGTGGGGAGAAGCGGGGACACGCTACGAGCAGTACTTC. Complete variable domain (other parts from reference TRBV7-2 and TRBJ2-7): GAGVSQSPSNKVTEKGKDVELRCDPISGHTALYWYRQSLGQGLEFLIYFQGNSAPDKSGLPSDRFSAERTGGSVSTLTIQRTQQEDSAVYLCASSLSMWGEAGTRYEQYFGPGTRLTVT.

The CDR3 sequence: CASSAEGSSYNEQFF. The DNA of the CDR3 is TGTGCCAGCAGCGCCGAGGGGAGCTCCTACAATGAGCAGTTCTTC. The gene calls are TRBV9 and TRBJ2-1; D may correspond to TRBD1 or TRBD2 (5 bases each). The V end was cut by 3 bases, the J end by 0 bases, with 10 bases between. Germline CDR1 SGDLS, CDR2 YYNGEE. The CDR3 length is 15 residues.

This chain links TRBV13 with TRBJ1-6; D is perhaps TRBD1 (6 bases). The V and J ends lost 5 bases and 9 bases respectively, with 14 bases between them. The CDR3 is 14 amino acids. Germline lookup yields CDR1 PRHDT and CDR2 FYEKMQ (reference sequence). CDR3 residues: CASSEGGGGSPLHF. CDR3 DNA sequence: TGTGCCAGCAGCGAAGGAGGGGGAGGTTCACCCCTCCACTTT. The full variable domain, with the rest looked up from reference TRBV13 and TRBJ1-6, is AAGVIQSPRHLIKEKRETATLKCYPIPRHDTVYWYQQGPGQDPQFLISFYEKMQSDKGSIPDRFSAQQFSDYHSELNMSSLELGDSALYFCASSEGGGGSPLHFGNGTRLTVT.